The present TCR beta chain was sequenced within a study of blood T cell repertoires in COVID-19. Study information: Acute-phase and convalescent COVID-19 samples originated in the United States, Italy and Spain. T cells, B-cell-depleted T cells, or PBMCs supplied cDNA or gDNA.

Followed longitudinally, the Seattle patients had been enrolled during active infection. Source study methods: Estimated nucleated cell counts came from reference gene primer amplification. The method was immunoSEQ multiplex PCR; TCRdb's version includes in-frame clones alone and lacks a portion of them. D and trimming come from the DNA, and the V and J calls and clone size come from that table. The sample lists around 480,000 clones; 88% were seen once. This CDR3 has 13 residues. V shed 1 base and J shed 3 bases, with 8 bases lying between them. From germline, CDR1 is SQVTM and CDR2 ANQGSEA. The sample holds a few counts of this clone.

This chain links TRBV29-1 with TRBJ2-3; D gene uncertain. The sequenced material came from peripheral blood. The sequence derives from a woman aged 45-59 years with COVID-19, enrolled during active disease. CDR3 DNA: TGCAGCGTTGAAGTGGTACAGACAGATACGCAGTATTTT. Protein sequence: CSVEVVQTDTQYF.